The clone carrying this T cell receptor (beta chain) was observed a few times. Its antigen is undetermined. This sample is drawn from a study of beta chain features in type 1 diabetes. Study results and limitations: Type 1 diabetes patients had VDJ junctions that carried fewer insertions and more deletions. Within patients, naive, central memory and Treg TCRB repertoires seemed more similar than within healthy donors.

V was clipped by 6 bases and J by 4 bases, with 6 bases between them. Germline CDR1 reads SNHLY; CDR2 reads FYNNEI. The CDR3 is 11 residues long. The investigators reverse transcribed all of the isolated RNA, so they sequenced expressed TCRB transcripts. Several million reads were obtained on average from naive, central memory and regulatory T cell samples. The table came from immunoSEQ multiplex PCR; TCRdb's copy has only in-frame clones and leaves some out. The repertoire holds under 900,000 clones, with roughly 17% as singletons. The chain recombines TRBV2 with TRBJ1-2; D is ambiguous. The clonotype originates from a woman aged 18-29 years in good health. The sequencing input was naive CD4+ T cells from blood. CDR3 nucleotide sequence: TGTGCCAGCAGATCGGGCTATGGCTACACCTTC. Translating it yields CASRSGYGYTF.